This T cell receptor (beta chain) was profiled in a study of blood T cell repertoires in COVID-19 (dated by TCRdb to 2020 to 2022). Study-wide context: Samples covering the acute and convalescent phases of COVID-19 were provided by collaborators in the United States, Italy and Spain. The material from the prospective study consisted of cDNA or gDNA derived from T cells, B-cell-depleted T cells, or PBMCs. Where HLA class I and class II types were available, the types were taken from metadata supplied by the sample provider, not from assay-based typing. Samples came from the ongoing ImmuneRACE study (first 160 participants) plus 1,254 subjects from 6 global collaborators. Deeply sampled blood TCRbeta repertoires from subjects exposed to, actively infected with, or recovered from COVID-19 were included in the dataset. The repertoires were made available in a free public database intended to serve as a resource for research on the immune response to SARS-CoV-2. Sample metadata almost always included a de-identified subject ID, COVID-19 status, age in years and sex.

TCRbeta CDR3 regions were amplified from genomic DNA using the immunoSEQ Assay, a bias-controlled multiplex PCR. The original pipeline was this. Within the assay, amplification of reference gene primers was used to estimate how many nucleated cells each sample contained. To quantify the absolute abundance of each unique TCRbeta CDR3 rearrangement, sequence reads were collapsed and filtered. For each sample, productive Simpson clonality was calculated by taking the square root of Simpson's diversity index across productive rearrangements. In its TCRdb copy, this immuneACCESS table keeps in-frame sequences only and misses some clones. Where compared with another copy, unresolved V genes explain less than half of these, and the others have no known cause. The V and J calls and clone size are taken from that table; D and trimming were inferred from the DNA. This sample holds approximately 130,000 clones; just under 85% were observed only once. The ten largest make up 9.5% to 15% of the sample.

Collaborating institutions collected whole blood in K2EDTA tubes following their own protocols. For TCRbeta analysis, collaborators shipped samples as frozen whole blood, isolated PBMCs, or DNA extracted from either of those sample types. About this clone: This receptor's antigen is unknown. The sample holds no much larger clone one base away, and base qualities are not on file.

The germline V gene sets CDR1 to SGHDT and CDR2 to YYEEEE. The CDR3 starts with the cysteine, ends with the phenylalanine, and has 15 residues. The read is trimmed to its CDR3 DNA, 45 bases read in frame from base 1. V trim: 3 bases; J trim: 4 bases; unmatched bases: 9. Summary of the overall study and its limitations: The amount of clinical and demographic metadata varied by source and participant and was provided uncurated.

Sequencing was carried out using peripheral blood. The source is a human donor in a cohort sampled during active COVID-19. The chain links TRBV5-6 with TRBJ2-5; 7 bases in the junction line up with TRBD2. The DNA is TGTGCCAGCAGCTGGTCACCGGGGGGTGGAGAGACCCAGTACTTC. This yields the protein CASSWSPGGGETQYF.